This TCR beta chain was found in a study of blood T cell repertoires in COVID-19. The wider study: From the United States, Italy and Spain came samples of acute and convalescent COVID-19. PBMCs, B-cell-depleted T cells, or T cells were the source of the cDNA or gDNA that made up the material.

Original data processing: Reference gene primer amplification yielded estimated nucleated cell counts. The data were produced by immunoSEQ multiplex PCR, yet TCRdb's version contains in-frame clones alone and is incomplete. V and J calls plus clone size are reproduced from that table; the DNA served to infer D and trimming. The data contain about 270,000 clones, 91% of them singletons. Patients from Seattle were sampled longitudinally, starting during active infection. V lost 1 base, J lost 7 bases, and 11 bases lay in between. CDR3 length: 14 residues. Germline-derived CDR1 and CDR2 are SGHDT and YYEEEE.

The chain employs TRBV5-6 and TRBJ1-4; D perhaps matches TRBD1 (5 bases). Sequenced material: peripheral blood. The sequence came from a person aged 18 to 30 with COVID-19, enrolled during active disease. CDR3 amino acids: CASSLTGSGEKLFF. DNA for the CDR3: TGTGCCAGCAGCTTGACAGGATCGGGTGAAAAACTGTTTTTT.